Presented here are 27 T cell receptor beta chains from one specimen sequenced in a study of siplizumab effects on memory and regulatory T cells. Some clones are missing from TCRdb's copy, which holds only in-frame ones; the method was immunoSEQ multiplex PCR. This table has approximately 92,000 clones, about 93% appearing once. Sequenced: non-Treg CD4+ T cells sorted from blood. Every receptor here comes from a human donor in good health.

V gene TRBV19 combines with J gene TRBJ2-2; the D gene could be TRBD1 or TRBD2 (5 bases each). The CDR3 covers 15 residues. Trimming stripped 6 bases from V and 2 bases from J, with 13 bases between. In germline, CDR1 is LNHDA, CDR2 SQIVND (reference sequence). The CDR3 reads CASSPGRVNTGELFF. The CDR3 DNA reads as TGTGCCAGTAGCCCGGGACGGGTTAACACCGGGGAGCTGTTTTTT.

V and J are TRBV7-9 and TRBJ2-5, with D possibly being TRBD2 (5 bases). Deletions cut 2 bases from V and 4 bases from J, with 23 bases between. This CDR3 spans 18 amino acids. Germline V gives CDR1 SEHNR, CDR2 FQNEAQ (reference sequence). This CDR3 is CASSLIVTGSRLRETQYF. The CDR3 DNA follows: TGTGCCAGCAGCTTAATAGTTACGGGGAGTCGACTTAGAGAGACCCAGTACTTC.

CDR3 bases: TGTGCCAGCAGCTTGGGGACAGGGACCTACGAGCAGTACTTC. Protein sequence: CASSLGTGTYEQYF. The chain recombines TRBV11-1 with TRBJ2-7, with TRBD1 identical over 9 bases. The length of the CDR3 is 14 residues. The germline CDR1 and CDR2 sequences are SGHAT and FQDESV (reference sequence). Losses at the gene ends were 3 bases for V and 2 bases for J; bases not matched to a gene: 2.

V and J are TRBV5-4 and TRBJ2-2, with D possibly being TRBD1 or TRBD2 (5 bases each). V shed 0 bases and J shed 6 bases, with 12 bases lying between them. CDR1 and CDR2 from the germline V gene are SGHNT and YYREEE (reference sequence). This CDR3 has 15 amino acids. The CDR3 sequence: CASSLVGQGPGELFF. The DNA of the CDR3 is TGTGCCAGCAGCTTGGTAGGTCAGGGACCCGGGGAGCTGTTTTTT.

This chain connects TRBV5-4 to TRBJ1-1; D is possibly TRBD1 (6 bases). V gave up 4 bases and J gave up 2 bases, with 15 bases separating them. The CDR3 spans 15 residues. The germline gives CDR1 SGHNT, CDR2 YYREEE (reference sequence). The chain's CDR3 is CASSPRPGQNTEAFF. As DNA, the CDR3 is TGTGCCAGCAGCCCTCGACCGGGACAAAACACTGAAGCTTTCTTT.

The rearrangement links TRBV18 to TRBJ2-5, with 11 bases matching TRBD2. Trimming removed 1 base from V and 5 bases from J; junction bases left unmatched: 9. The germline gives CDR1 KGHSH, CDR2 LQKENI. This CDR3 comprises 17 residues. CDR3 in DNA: TGTGCCAGCTCACCACGTTCTAGCGGGAGGCCCTCGGAGACCCAGTACTTC. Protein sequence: CASSPRSSGRPSETQYF.

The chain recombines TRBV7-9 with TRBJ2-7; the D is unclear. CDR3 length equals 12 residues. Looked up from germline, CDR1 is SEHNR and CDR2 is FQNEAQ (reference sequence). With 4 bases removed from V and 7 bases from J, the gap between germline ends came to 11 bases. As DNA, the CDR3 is TGTGCCAGCAGCTCTGACGGAAGGGAGCAGTACTTC. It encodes CASSSDGREQYF.

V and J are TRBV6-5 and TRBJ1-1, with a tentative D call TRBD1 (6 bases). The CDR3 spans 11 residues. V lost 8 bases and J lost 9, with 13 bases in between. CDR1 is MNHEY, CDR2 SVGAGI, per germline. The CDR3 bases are TGTGCCAGCGGCTCCGGGACAAAAGCTTTCTTT. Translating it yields CASGSGTKAFF.

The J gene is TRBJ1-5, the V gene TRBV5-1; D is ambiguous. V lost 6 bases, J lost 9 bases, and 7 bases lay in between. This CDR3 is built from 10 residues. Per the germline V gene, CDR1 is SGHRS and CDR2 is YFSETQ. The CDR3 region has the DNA TGCGCCAGCATCGTGGGGCCCCAGCATTTT. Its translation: CASIVGPQHF.

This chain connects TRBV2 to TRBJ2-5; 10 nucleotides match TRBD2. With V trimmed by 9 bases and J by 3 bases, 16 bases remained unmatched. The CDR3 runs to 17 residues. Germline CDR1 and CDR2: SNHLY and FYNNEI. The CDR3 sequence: CASLGTSDDRRKETQYF. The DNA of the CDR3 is TGTGCCAGTCTAGGGACTAGCGACGATCGACGGAAAGAGACCCAGTACTTC.

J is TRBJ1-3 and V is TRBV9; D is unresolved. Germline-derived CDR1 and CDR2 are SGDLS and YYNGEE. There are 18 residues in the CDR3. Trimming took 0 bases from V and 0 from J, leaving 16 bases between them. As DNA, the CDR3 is TGTGCCAGCAGCGTAGAAATTGAGAGGATTCACTCTGGAAACACCATATATTTT. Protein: CASSVEIERIHSGNTIYF. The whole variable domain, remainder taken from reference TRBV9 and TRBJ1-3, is DSGVTQTPKHLITATGQRVTLRCSPRSGDLSVYWYQQSLDQGLQFLIQYYNGEERAKGNILERFSAQQFPDLHSELNLSSLELGDSALYFCASSVEIERIHSGNTIYFGEGSWLTVV.

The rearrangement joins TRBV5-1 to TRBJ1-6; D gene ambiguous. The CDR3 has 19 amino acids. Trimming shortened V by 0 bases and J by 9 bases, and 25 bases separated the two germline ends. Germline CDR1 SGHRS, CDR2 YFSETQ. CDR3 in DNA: TGCGCCAGCAGCTTGGAAGGCCCTACTGGAATCGGTTTGAGTTCACCCCTCCACTTT. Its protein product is CASSLEGPTGIGLSSPLHF.

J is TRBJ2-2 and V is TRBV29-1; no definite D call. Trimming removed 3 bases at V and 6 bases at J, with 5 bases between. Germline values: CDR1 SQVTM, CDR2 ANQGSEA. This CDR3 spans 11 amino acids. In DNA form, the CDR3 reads TGCAGCGTTGAGGACCCCGGGGAGCTGTTTTTT. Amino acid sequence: CSVEDPGELFF.

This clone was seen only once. The CDR3: CASSQGGVGGNTIYF. CDR3 nucleotide sequence: TGTGCCAGCAGCCAAGGGGGTGTTGGTGGAAACACCATATATTTT. This sequence joins TRBV28 and TRBJ1-3; the D gene is possibly TRBD1 (6 bases). In germline, CDR1 is MDHEN, CDR2 SYDVKM. This CDR3 contains 15 residues. Trimming pared 6 bases from V and 3 bases from J, leaving 15 bases between.

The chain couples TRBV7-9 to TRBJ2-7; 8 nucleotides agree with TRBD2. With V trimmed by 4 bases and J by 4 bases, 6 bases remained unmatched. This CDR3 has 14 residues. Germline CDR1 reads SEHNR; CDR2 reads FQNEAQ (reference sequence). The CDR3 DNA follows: TGTGCCAGCAGCTCTCGGACTAGCTCTTACGAGCAGTACTTC. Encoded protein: CASSSRTSSYEQYF.

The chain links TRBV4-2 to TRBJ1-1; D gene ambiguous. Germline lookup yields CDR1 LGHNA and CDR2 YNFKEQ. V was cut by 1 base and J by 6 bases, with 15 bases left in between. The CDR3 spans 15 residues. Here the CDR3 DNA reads TGTGCCAGCAGCCAAGCCCTACCGGGGATCGCTGAAGCTTTCTTT. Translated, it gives CASSQALPGIAEAFF.

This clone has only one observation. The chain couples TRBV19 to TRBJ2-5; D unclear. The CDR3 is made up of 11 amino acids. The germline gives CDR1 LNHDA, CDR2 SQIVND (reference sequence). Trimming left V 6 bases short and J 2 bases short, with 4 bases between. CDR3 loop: CASRRQETQYF. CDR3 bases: TGTGCCAGTAGGAGGCAAGAGACCCAGTACTTC.

CDR3 DNA sequence: TGTGCCAGTAGCTGGGCTAGCGGGTCCTCTGGGGCCAACGTCCTGACTTTC. Its translation is CASSWASGSSGANVLTF. The chain is built from TRBV19 and TRBJ2-6, with 8 bases lining up with TRBD2. From germline, CDR1 is LNHDA and CDR2 SQIVND (reference sequence). J gave up 0 bases and V 6 bases, and 7 bases lay outside the gene matches. The CDR3 length is 17 residues. Full variable domain (outside the CDR3, taken from reference TRBV19 and TRBJ2-6): DGGITQSPKYLFRKEGQNVTLSCEQNLNHDAMYWYRQDPGQGLRLIYYSQIVNDFQKGDIAEGYSVSREKKESFPLTVTSAQKNPTAFYLCASSWASGSSGANVLTFGAGSRLTVL.

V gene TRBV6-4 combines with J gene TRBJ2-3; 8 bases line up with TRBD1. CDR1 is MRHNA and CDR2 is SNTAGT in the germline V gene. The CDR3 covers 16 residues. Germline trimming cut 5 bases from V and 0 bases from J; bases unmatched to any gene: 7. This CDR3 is CASSPQTGVSTDTQYF. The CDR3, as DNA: TGTGCCAGCAGTCCCCAGACAGGGGTTAGCACAGATACGCAGTATTTT.

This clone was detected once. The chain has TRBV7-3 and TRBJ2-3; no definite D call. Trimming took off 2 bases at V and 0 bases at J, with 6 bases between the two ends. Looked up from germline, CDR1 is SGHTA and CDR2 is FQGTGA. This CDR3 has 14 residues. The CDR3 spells CASSLAFSTDTQYF. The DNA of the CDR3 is TGTGCCAGCAGCTTAGCGTTTAGCACAGATACGCAGTATTTT.

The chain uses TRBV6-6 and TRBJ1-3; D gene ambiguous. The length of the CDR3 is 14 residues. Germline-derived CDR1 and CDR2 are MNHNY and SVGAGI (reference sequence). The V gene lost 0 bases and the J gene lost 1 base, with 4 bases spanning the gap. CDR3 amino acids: CASSYSGSGNTIYF. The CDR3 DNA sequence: TGTGCCAGCAGTTACTCGGGATCTGGAAACACCATATATTTT.

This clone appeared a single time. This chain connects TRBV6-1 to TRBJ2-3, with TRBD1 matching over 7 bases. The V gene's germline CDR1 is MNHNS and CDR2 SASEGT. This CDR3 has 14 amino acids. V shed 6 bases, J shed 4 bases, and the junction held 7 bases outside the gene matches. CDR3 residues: CASSLGGPADTQYF. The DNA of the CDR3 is TGTGCCAGCAGCCTAGGGGGCCCTGCAGATACGCAGTATTTT.

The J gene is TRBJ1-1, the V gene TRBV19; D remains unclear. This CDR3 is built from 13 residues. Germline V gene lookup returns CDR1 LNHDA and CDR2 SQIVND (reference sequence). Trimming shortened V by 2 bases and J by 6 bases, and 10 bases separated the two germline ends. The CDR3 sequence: CASSISGTPEAFF. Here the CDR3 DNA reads TGTGCCAGTAGTATATCGGGAACCCCTGAAGCTTTCTTT.

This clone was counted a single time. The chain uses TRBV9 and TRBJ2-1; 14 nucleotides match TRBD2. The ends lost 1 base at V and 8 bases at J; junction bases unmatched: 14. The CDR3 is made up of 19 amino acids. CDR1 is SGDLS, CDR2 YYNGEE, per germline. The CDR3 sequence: CASSVNDLETSGRDHEQFF. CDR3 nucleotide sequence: TGTGCCAGCAGCGTAAACGATTTGGAGACTAGCGGGAGGGATCATGAGCAGTTCTTC.

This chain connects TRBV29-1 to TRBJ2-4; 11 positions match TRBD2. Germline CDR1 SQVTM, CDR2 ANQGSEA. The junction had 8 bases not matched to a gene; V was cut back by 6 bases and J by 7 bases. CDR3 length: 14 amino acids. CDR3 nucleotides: TGCAGCGTGGGAACTAGCGGGAGATCGAACATTCAGTACTTC. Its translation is CSVGTSGRSNIQYF.

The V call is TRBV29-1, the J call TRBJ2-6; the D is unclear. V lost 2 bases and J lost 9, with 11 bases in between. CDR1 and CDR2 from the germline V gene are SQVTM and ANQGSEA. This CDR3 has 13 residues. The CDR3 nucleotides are TGCAGCGTTGAAAACGAGTTGGACAACGTCCTGACTTTC. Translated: CSVENELDNVLTF.

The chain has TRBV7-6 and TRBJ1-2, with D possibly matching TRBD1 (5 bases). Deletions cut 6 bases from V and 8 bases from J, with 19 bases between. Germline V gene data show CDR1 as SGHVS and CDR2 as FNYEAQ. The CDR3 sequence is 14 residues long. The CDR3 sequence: CASRPPSGVGGYTF. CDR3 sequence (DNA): TGTGCCAGCAGACCGCCCTCGGGGGTTGGAGGCTACACCTTC.